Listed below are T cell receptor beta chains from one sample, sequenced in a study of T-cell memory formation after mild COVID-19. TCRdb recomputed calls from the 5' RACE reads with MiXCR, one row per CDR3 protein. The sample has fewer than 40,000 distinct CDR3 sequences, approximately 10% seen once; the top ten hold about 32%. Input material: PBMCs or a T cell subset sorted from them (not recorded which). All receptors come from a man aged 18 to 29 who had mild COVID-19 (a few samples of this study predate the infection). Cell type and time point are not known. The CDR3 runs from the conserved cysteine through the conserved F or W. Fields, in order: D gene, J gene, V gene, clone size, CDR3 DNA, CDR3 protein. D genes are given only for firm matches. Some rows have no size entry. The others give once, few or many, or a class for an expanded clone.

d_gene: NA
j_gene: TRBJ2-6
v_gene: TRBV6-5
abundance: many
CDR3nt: TGTGCCAGCAGTTACTCACATTCTGGGGCCAACGTCCTGACTTTC
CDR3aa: CASSYSHSGANVLTF

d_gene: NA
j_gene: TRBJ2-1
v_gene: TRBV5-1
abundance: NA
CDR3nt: TGCGCCAGCAGCTTGTGGTACAGGCCCTACAATGAGCAGTTCTTC
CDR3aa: CASSLWYRPYNEQFF

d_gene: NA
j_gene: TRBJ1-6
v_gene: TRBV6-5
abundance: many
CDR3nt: TGTGCCAGCAGTTACACAGGGAATAATTCACCCCTCCACTTT
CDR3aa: CASSYTGNNSPLHF

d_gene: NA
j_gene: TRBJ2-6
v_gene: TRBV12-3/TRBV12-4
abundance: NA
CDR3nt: TGTGCCAGCAGTTTCAAGACTGGGGCCAACGTCCTGACTTTC
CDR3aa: CASSFKTGANVLTF

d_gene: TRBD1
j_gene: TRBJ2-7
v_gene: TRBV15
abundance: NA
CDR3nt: TGTGCCACCAGCAGAGATGAGGGGACAGGGGGCAGCGAGCAGTACTTC
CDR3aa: CATSRDEGTGGSEQYF

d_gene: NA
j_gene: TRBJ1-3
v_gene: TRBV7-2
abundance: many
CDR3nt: TGTGCCAGCAGCTTCCAGTTTGGGGCTGGAAACACCATATATTTT
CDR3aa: CASSFQFGAGNTIYF

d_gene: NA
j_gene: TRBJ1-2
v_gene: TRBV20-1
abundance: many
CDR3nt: TGCAGTGCTAGAGAGAACCGTTATGGCTACACCTTC
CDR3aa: CSARENRYGYTF

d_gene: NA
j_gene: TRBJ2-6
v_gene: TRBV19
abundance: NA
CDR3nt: TGTGCCAGTAGCCGGACCTCTGGGGCCAACGTCCTGACTTTC
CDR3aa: CASSRTSGANVLTF

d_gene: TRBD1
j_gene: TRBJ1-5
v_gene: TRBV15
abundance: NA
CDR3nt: TGTGCCACCAGCGGAATGACAGGGGGGTATCAGCCCCAGCATTTT
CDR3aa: CATSGMTGGYQPQHF

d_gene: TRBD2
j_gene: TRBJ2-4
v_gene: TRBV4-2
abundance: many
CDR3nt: TGTGCCAGCAGCCAATCCTATACTAGCGGGGGTGACAACATTCAGTACTTC
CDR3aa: CASSQSYTSGGDNIQYF

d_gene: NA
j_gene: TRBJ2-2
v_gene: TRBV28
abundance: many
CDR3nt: TGTGCCAGCAGTTTATTATTCGGTCGTGCGACAGGTCGACCCCTCACGTCGGAGCTGTTTTTT
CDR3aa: CASSLLFGRATGRPLTSELFF

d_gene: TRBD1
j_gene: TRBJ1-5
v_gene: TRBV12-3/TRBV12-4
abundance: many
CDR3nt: TGTGCCAGCAGTCGGACAGGGGGCAATCAGCCCCAGCATTTT
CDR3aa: CASSRTGGNQPQHF

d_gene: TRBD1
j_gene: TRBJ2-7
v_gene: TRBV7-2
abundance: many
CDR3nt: TGTGCCAGCAGCTTAGAAAGGACAGGGGCCGAGCAGTACTTC
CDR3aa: CASSLERTGAEQYF

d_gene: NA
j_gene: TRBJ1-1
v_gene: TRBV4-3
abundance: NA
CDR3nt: TGCGCCAGCAGCCGGGATGAGGTGAGGGCGCGGGGGTTCACTGAAGCTTTCTTT
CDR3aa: CASSRDEVRARGFTEAFF

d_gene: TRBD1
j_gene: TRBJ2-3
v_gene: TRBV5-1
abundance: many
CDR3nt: TGCGCCAGCAGCGTGGTCGGGACAGGAAGCACAGATACGCAGTATTTT
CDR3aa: CASSVVGTGSTDTQYF

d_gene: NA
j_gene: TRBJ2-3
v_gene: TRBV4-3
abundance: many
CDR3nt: TGCGCCAGCAGCCTTCAATCCTTGGGGGGCCGGGATACGCAGTATTTT
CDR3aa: CASSLQSLGGRDTQYF

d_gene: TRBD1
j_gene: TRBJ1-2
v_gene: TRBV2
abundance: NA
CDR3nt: TGTGCCAGCAGTACACCCGGGACAGGGATTAACTATGGCTACACCTTC
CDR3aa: CASSTPGTGINYGYTF

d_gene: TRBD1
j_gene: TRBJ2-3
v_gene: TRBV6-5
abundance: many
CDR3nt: TGTGCCAGCAGCAGACAGGGGGCTGGGGATACGCAGTATTTT
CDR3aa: CASSRQGAGDTQYF

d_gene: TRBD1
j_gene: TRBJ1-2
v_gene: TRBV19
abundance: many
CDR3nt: TGTGCCAGTAGTACCCAGACAGGGCCGAATCAAAACTATGGCTACACCTTC
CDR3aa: CASSTQTGPNQNYGYTF

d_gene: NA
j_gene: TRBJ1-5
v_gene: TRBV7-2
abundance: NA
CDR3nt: TGTGCCAGCAGCTTGGGTCCGACGCGAGTCAATCAGCCCCAGCATTTT
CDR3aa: CASSLGPTRVNQPQHF

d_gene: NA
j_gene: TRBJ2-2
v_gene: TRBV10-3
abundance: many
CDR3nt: TGTGCCATCAGTTCAACCGGGCTTGAGACCGGGGAGCTGTTTTTT
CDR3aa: CAISSTGLETGELFF

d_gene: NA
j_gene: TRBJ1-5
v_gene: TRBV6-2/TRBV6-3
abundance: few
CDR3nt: TGTGCCAGCAAAGGTTGGGGCCACGACAATCAGCCCCAGCATTTT
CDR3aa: CASKGWGHDNQPQHF

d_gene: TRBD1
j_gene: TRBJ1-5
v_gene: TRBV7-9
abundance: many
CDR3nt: TGTGCCAGCAGCTCCCAGGGGGACACCCGCAATCAGCCCCAGCATTTT
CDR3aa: CASSSQGDTRNQPQHF

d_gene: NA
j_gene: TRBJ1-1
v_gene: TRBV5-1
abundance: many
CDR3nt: TGCGCCAGCAGCTCACAGGGTAACACTGAAGCTTTCTTT
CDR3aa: CASSSQGNTEAFF

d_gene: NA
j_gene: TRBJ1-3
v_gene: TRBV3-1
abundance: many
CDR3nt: TGTGCCAGCAGCCAACGACCCATCTCTGGAAACACCATATATTTT
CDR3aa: CASSQRPISGNTIYF

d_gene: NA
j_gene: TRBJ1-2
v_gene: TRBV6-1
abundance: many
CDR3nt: TGTGCCAGCAGACGAGATTCTTATGGCTACACCTTC
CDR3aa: CASRRDSYGYTF

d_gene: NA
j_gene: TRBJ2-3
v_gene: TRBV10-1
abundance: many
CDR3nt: TGCGCCAGCAGTCGGACTAACACAGATACGCAGTATTTT
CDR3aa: CASSRTNTDTQYF

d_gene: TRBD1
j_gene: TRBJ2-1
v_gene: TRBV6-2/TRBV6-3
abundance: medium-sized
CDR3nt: TGTGCCAGCAGTTACTCGACAGGGGGCAATGAGCAGTTCTTC
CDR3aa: CASSYSTGGNEQFF

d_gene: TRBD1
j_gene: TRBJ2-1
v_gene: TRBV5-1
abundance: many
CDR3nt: TGCGCCAGCAGCTCGGACAGGGAAGGGAATGAGCAGTTCTTC
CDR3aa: CASSSDREGNEQFF

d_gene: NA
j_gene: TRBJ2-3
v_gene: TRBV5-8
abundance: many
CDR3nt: TGTGCCAGCAGCTTGGCCACCGGGGGAACAGATACGCAGTATTTT
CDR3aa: CASSLATGGTDTQYF

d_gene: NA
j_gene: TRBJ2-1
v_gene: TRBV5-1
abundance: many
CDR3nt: TGCGCCAGCAGCTTGTTCCCCCGGGGGAACTACAATGAGCAGTTCTTC
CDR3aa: CASSLFPRGNYNEQFF

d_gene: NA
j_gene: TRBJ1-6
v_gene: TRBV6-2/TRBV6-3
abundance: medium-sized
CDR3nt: TGTGCCAGCAGTTACTCGGGGGGGACTTCACCCCTCCACTTT
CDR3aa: CASSYSGGTSPLHF

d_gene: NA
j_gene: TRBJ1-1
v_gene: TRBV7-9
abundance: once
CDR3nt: TGTGCCAGCAGTTCCCAGTTGAACACTGAAGCTTTCTTT
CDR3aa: CASSSQLNTEAFF

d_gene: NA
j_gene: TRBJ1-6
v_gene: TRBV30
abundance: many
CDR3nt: TGTGCCTGGAACGAGGCAGGGAATTCACCCCTCCACTTT
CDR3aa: CAWNEAGNSPLHF

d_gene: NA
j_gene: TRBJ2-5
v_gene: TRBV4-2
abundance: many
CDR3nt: TGTGCCAGCAGCCAAGCCGTGGGCGAAGAGACCCAGTACTTC
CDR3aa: CASSQAVGEETQYF

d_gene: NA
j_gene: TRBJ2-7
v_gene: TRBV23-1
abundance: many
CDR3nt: TGCGCCAGCAGTCAATCGAGGACCCTAAAGCGACACGAGCAGTACTTC
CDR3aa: CASSQSRTLKRHEQYF

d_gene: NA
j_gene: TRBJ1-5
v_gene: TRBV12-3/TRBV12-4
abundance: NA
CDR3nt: TGTGCCAGCAGTTTATCTGGGAACCATCAGCCCCAGCATTTT
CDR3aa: CASSLSGNHQPQHF

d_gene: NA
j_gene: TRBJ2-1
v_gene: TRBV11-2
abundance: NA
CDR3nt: TGTGCCAGCAGCTTTGGGACGGGCTATGAGCAGTTCTTC
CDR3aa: CASSFGTGYEQFF

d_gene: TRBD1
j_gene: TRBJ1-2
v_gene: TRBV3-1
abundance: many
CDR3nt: TGTGCCAGCAGCCAAGGCTACGGGACAGGGCCTTCTTATACCTTC
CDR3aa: CASSQGYGTGPSYTF

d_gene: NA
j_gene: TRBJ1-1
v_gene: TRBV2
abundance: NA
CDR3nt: TGTGCCAGCAGGGACGAACAAGCTTTCTTT
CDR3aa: CASRDEQAFF

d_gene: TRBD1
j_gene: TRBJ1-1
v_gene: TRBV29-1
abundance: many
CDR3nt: TGCAGCGTTGAGTCAGTGGGACAGGGCGGTCGGGCGGGAGAAGCTTTCTTT
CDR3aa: CSVESVGQGGRAGEAFF

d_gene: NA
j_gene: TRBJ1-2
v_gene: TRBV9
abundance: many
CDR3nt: TGTGCCAGCAGCGCTGGGACAGGCTACACCTTC
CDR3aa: CASSAGTGYTF

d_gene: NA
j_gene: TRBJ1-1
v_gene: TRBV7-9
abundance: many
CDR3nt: TGTGCCAGCACCCCCAGAGAGGACACTGAAGCTTTCTTT
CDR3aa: CASTPREDTEAFF

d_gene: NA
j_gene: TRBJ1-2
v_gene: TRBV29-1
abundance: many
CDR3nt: TGCAGCGGACGGACCGCCGCTAACTATGGCTACACCTTC
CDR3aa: CSGRTAANYGYTF

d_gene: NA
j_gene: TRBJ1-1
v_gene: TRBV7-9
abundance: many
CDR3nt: TGTGCCAGCAGCCCTGCCTTGAACACTGAAGCTTTCTTT
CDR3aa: CASSPALNTEAFF

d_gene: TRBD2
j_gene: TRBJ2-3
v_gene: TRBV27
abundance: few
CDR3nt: TGTGCCAGCATGAACGGGGGGATCGGGCCTAGCACAGATACGCAGTATTTT
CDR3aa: CASMNGGIGPSTDTQYF

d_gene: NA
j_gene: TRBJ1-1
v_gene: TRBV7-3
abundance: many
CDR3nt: TGTGCCAGCAGCCCTGGGACACCGCGGGAAGCTTTCTTT
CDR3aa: CASSPGTPREAFF

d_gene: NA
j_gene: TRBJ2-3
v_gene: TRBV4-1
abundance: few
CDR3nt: TGCGCCAGCAGCCACCTCGGACGTGCGCGGATGGATACGCAGTATTTT
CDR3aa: CASSHLGRARMDTQYF

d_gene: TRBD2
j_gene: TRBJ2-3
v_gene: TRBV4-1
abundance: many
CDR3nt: TGCGCCAGCAGCCAAGATCGCCTAGCGGGGTTTAGCACAGATACGCAGTATTTT
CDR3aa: CASSQDRLAGFSTDTQYF

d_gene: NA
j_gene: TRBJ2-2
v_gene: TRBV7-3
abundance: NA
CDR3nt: TGTGCCAGCAGCCCAGACAGGAGGGCCGGGGAGCTGTTTTTT
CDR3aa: CASSPDRRAGELFF

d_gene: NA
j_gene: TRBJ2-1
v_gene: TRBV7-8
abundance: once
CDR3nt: TGTGCCAGCAGCCCGTTGGGGGGCGGCTACAATGAGCAGTTCTTC
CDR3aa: CASSPLGGGYNEQFF

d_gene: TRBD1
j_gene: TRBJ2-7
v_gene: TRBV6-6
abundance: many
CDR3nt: TGTGCCAGCAGGCTCGGTACTTCGGGACAGGGGAGGGAGCAGTACTTC
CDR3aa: CASRLGTSGQGREQYF

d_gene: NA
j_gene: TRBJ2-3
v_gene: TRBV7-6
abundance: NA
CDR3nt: TGTGCCAGCAGCTTAAGCACCGGACTCACAGATACGCAGTATTTT
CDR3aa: CASSLSTGLTDTQYF